These 27 T cell receptor beta chains share one sample of origin, sequenced in a study of spatial heterogeneity in lung cancer. Regarding time point: sample taken at primary tumor resection. TCRdb re-analysed the 5' RACE reads in MiXCR, keeping a single row per CDR3 protein. The profile shows 5,000 or so distinct CDR3 sequences, 10% to 15% of them singletons. Here the sequenced sample was normal lung tissue next to the tumor, taken at surgery. These TCRs come from a female donor with early-stage non-small cell lung cancer.

By frequency in the sample, this clonotype is large (0.1 to 1%). The chain is built from TRBV7-9 and TRBJ1-2; D is unresolved. The germline CDR1 and CDR2 sequences are SEHNR and FQNEAQ (reference sequence). V was pared by 4 bases and J by 2 bases, with 5 bases between. This CDR3 contains 12 residues. DNA for the CDR3: TGTGCCAGCAGCTCATCAAACTATGGCTACACCTTC. It specifies CASSSSNYGYTF.

This clonotype is deemed medium-sized. This chain links TRBV14 with TRBJ2-3, with no clear D. Germline lookup yields CDR1 SGHDN and CDR2 FVKESK. This CDR3 is 12 amino acids long. V was trimmed by 1 base and J by 5 bases, leaving 4 bases between them. DNA of the CDR3: TGTGCCAGCAGCCAAGGGCAAGATACGCAGTATTTT. The encoded protein is CASSQGQDTQYF.

The V call is TRBV4-3, the J call TRBJ2-3; D is unclear. Germline V gene data show CDR1 as LGHNA and CDR2 as YSLEER. V lost 3 bases, J lost 3 bases, and 7 bases lay in between. The CDR3 is 13 residues long. The CDR3 spells CASSQRTTDTQYF. The CDR3 nucleotides are TGCGCCAGCAGCCAGCGGACGACAGATACGCAGTATTTT.

This chain uses TRBV3-1 with TRBJ1-1; tentatively, D is TRBD1 (5 bases). Trimming removed 5 bases at V and 5 bases at J, with 15 bases between. In germline, CDR1 is LGHDT, CDR2 YNNKEL (reference sequence). The CDR3 extends over 14 amino acids. This CDR3 reads CASSKGPEGTEAFF. CDR3 DNA sequence: TGTGCCAGCAGCAAGGGACCCGAGGGAACTGAAGCTTTCTTT.

At least ten counts were recorded for this clonotype. The chain recombines TRBV20-1 with TRBJ1-1, with TRBD1 matching 8 bases. The CDR3 is 15 amino acids. V lost 4 bases to trimming and J lost 4 bases; unmatched junction nucleotides: 11. Germline V gives CDR1 DFQATT, CDR2 SNEGSKA (reference sequence). CDR3 amino acids: CSATPRGQAGTEAFF. CDR3 DNA sequence: TGCAGTGCTACCCCCCGGGGACAGGCGGGCACTGAAGCTTTCTTT.

This clonotype was found many times. V usage is TRBV9 and J usage is TRBJ2-3; D unresolved. V dropped 3 bases and J dropped 5 bases, with 16 bases sitting between them. Per the germline V gene, CDR1 is SGDLS and CDR2 is YYNGEE. CDR3 length: 15 residues. This CDR3 reads CASSDKTGKKDTQYF. As DNA, the CDR3 is TGTGCCAGCAGCGACAAGACTGGCAAGAAAGATACGCAGTATTTT.

This clonotype was seen many times. This chain connects TRBV9 to TRBJ2-3; 7 nucleotides align to TRBD2. CDR1 is SGDLS, CDR2 YYNGEE, per germline. The V segment lost 3 bases and the J segment 4 bases; nucleotides outside the gene matches: 5. CDR3 length equals 14 residues. The CDR3 coding sequence is TGTGCCAGCAGCGAGCGGGGAGTGGCAGATACGCAGTATTTT. Amino acid sequence: CASSERGVADTQYF.

This clonotype was seen a few times. The chain is built from TRBV5-1 and TRBJ2-7; TRBD1 matches 7 bases. The trim removed 4 bases at V and 4 bases at J, leaving 8 bases unmatched. The CDR3 has 14 amino acids. Germline CDR1 SGHRS, CDR2 YFSETQ. The CDR3 reads CASSPFGTAYEQYF. The CDR3 DNA sequence: TGCGCCAGCAGCCCATTTGGGACAGCGTACGAGCAGTACTTC.

This clonotype was seen a handful of times. The rearrangement links TRBV20-1 to TRBJ2-7, with D possibly being TRBD2 (5 bases). Germline loops: CDR1 DFQATT, CDR2 SNEGSKA (reference sequence). The CDR3 has 12 residues. Here the CDR3 reads CSATGKYYEQYF. In DNA, the CDR3 is TGCAGCGCGACGGGAAAATACTACGAGCAGTACTTC.

This clonotype qualifies as medium-sized. The chain has TRBV7-9 and TRBJ1-2, with 8 bases fitting TRBD1. The trim removed 5 bases at V and 4 bases at J, leaving 0 bases unmatched. This CDR3 is built from 12 residues. Germline lookup yields CDR1 SEHNR and CDR2 FQNEAQ (reference sequence). This CDR3 is CASSTGGYGYTF. CDR3 in DNA: TGTGCCAGCAGCACAGGGGGCTATGGCTACACCTTC.

By share of the sample, this clonotype is medium-sized. This sequence joins TRBV20-1 and TRBJ2-3; D gene ambiguous. The CDR3 covers 14 residues. V lost 0 bases, J lost 1 base, and 8 bases lay in between. CDR1 and CDR2 from the germline V gene are DFQATT and SNEGSKA (reference sequence). The CDR3 coding sequence is TGCAGTGCTAGAGAGTGGGGTGGCACAGATACGCAGTATTTT. This codes for CSAREWGGTDTQYF.

This clonotype has a count of ten or more. This chain joins TRBV28 and TRBJ2-7; 8 bases agree with TRBD1. Germline trimming cut 3 bases from V and 6 bases from J; bases unmatched to any gene: 13. Germline V CDR1 and CDR2: MDHEN, SYDVKM. The CDR3 spans 16 residues. CDR3 coding DNA: TGTGCCAGCAGTTTGAACGCAGGGGGCCCGTGGGGCGAGCAGTACTTC. It is translated as CASSLNAGGPWGEQYF.

This clonotype occurred many times. The chain has TRBV6-4 and TRBJ2-2; D not certain. With 2 bases removed from V and 2 bases from J, the gap between germline ends came to 9 bases. There are 15 residues in the CDR3. CDR1 is MRHNA and CDR2 is SNTAGT in the germline V gene. The CDR3: CASSDRPGNTGELFF. CDR3 DNA: TGTGCCAGCAGTGACCGGCCTGGTAACACCGGGGAGCTGTTTTTT.

The chain recombines TRBV30 with TRBJ1-5; D uncertain. The CDR3 sequence is 14 residues long. Germline values: CDR1 GTSNPN, CDR2 SVGIG (reference sequence). The V end lost 0 bases, the J end lost 3 bases, and 9 bases lay between the germline ends. The CDR3 loop reads CAWSVGSPNQPQHF. Written as DNA, the CDR3 is TGTGCCTGGAGTGTAGGCAGTCCCAATCAGCCCCAGCATTTT.

This clonotype is classed as medium-sized. The chain joins TRBV18 to TRBJ2-7; 11 bases map to TRBD2. The CDR3 loop spans 16 amino acids. The germline gives CDR1 KGHSH, CDR2 LQKENI. The ends lost 4 bases at V and 2 bases at J; junction bases unmatched: 7. The CDR3, as DNA: TGTGCCAGCTCACTCCGACTAGCGGGACCTACCTACGAGCAGTACTTC. Encoded protein: CASSLRLAGPTYEQYF.

This clonotype is judged medium-sized. The gene calls are TRBV5-6 and TRBJ2-1; D gene uncertain. The CDR3 is 12 amino acids. Trimming removed 2 bases at V and 5 bases at J, with 5 bases between. CDR1 and CDR2 from the germline V gene are SGHDT and YYEEEE. The CDR3 region has the DNA TGTGCCAGCAGCTTTCTCAACAATGAGCAGTTCTTC. Translation gives CASSFLNNEQFF.

The chain combines TRBV7-6 with TRBJ2-5; 10 bases agree with TRBD1. Germline V lookup: CDR1 SGHVS, CDR2 FNYEAQ. V lost 1 base to trimming and J lost 1 base; unmatched junction nucleotides: 6. The CDR3 extends over 17 amino acids. The CDR3 here is CASSLGRTGGIQETQYF. Written as DNA, the CDR3 is TGTGCCAGCAGCTTAGGCCGGACAGGGGGAATCCAAGAGACCCAGTACTTC. Drawing the rest from reference TRBV7-6 and TRBJ2-5, the complete variable domain is GAGVSQSPRYKVTKRGQDVALRCDPISGHVSLYWYRQALGQGPEFLTYFNYEAQQDKSGLPNDRFSAERPEGSISTLTIQRTEQRDSAMYRCASSLGRTGGIQETQYFGPGTRLLVL.

This clonotype showed up many times. The chain combines TRBV28 with TRBJ2-1, with D hard to call. Germline V gene lookup returns CDR1 MDHEN and CDR2 SYDVKM. The CDR3 has 13 amino acids. V was clipped by 3 bases and J by 2 bases, with 5 bases between them. CDR3 in amino acids: CASSFGAYNEQFF. In DNA, the CDR3 is TGTGCCAGCAGTTTCGGAGCCTACAATGAGCAGTTCTTC. Using reference TRBV28 and TRBJ2-1 for the parts outside the CDR3, the full variable domain is DVKVTQSSRYLVKRTGEKVFLECVQDMDHENMFWYRQDPGLGLRLIYFSYDVKMKEKGDIPEGYSVSREKKERFSLILESASTNQTSMYLCASSFGAYNEQFFGPGTRLTVL.

This clonotype was detected ten times or more. This chain uses TRBV15 with TRBJ2-7; D remains ambiguous. This CDR3 is 12 amino acids long. CDR1 is LNHNV and CDR2 is YYDKDF in the germline V gene (reference sequence). CDR3 amino acids: CATGRDLGEQYV. CDR3 DNA: TGTGCCACCGGCAGAGATCTTGGCGAGCAGTACGTC.

At least ten counts were recorded for this clonotype. The chain uses TRBV6-6 and TRBJ2-2; 7 bases agree with TRBD1. Germline loops: CDR1 MNHNY, CDR2 SVGAGI (reference sequence). V lost 7 bases, J lost 6 bases, and 8 bases stayed unmatched. The CDR3 has 14 amino acids. The CDR3 here is CASTRQGGAGELFF. Here the CDR3 DNA reads TGTGCCAGCACCCGACAGGGTGGCGCCGGGGAGCTGTTTTTT.

A remark on this clonotype: Lacking the conserved final phenylalanine or tryptophan, this CDR3 likely reflects a read error. The DNA is omitted, as the CDR3 cannot be located on it reliably, and the CDR3 follows TCRdb's listing. CDR3 sequence: CASTPGGGL. The V and J genes are TRBV21-1 and TRBJ2-3; the D call TRBD1 from the table was never checked on the DNA. TRBV21-1 is listed as a pseudogene. From its first to its last residue, the CDR3 has 9 amino acids.

This clonotype was observed at least ten times. This CDR3 is CASSQEGGRGSPLHF. CDR3 nucleotides: TGTGCCAGCAGCCAAGAGGGGGGCAGGGGGTCACCCCTCCACTTT. The J gene is TRBJ1-6, the V gene TRBV3-1; 7 bases are shared with TRBD1. V lost 0 bases, J lost 10 bases, and 6 bases stayed unmatched. Germline CDR1 LGHDT, CDR2 YNNKEL (reference sequence). This CDR3 has 15 residues. The variable domain in full, completed from reference TRBV3-1 and TRBJ1-6, reads DTAVSQTPKYLVTQMGNDKSIKCEQNLGHDTMYWYKQDSKKFLKIMFSYNNKELIINETVPNRFSPKSPDKAHLNLHINSLELGDSAVYFCASSQEGGRGSPLHFGNGTRLTVT.

This sequence joins TRBV30 and TRBJ2-2; 11 nucleotides match TRBD2. J was trimmed by 5 bases and V by 7 bases; bases with no gene match: 9. CDR1 GTSNPN and CDR2 SVGIG come from the germline V gene (reference sequence). CDR3 size: 15 residues. For the CDR3, the DNA is TGTGCCTTCCCAGGGGGACTAGCGGCTACCGGGGAGCTGTTTTTT. Translating it yields CAFPGGLAATGELFF. Looking up the rest from reference TRBV30 and TRBJ2-2 gives the full variable domain: SQTIHQWPATLVQPVGSPLSLECTVEGTSNPNLYWYRQAAGRGLQLLFYSVGIGQISSEVPQNLSASRPQDRQFILSSKKLLLSDSGFYLCAFPGGLAATGELFFGEGSRLTVL.

Within the sample, this clonotype is medium-sized. The genes are TRBV27 and TRBJ2-6, with unresolved D. Between the trimmed V and J ends, which lost 5 bases and 2 bases, there was a span of 13 bases. This CDR3 contains 16 residues. CDR1 and CDR2 from the germline V gene are MNHEY and SMNVEV (reference sequence). The CDR3 coding sequence is TGTGCCAGCAGTCCCGCGATGGTCCCTGGGGCCAACGTCCTGACTTTC. Translation gives CASSPAMVPGANVLTF.

Many counts were recorded for this clonotype. This chain's CDR3 is CASSQEYGFGELFF. CDR3 nucleotides: TGCGCCAGCAGCCAAGAATATGGATTCGGGGAGCTGTTTTTT. The chain joins TRBV4-3 to TRBJ2-2; no clear D gene. There are 14 residues in the CDR3. Germline V CDR1 and CDR2: LGHNA, YSLEER. V lost 0 bases to trimming and J lost 7 bases, with 9 bases between them.

The V call is TRBV12-3 or TRBV12-4, the J call TRBJ1-6, with 7 bases matching TRBD1. The CDR3 is 14 amino acids. After removal of 6 bases from V and 5 bases from J, the junction contained 4 bases not matched to a gene. In nucleotides, the CDR3 is TGTGCCAGCAGCCGAGGACAGGATAATTCACCCCTCCACTTT. It encodes CASSRGQDNSPLHF.

V usage is TRBV3-1 and J usage is TRBJ1-2; D is perhaps TRBD1 (6 bases). V was trimmed by 2 bases and J by 6 bases, leaving 13 bases between them. The germline CDR1 and CDR2 sequences are LGHDT and YNNKEL (reference sequence). The CDR3 spans 14 residues. The CDR3 region has the DNA TGTGCCAGCAGCCAAACACAGGGCCGGGATGGCTACACCTTC. Its translation is CASSQTQGRDGYTF. Variable domain in full (rest from reference TRBV3-1 and TRBJ1-2): DTAVSQTPKYLVTQMGNDKSIKCEQNLGHDTMYWYKQDSKKFLKIMFSYNNKELIINETVPNRFSPKSPDKAHLNLHINSLELGDSAVYFCASSQTQGRDGYTFGSGTRLTVV.